This T cell receptor beta chain stems from a study of cytomegalovirus exposure and HLA in healthy donors. TCRdb keeps only in-frame clones here, not all; method: immunoSEQ multiplex PCR. Of tens of thousands of clones listed, roughly 83% are singletons. The CDR3 runs to 14 residues. Germline loops: CDR1 KGHSH, CDR2 LQKENI. V shed 2 bases and J shed 0 bases, with 4 bases lying between them. Overall study findings and caveats: A few chains tied to CMV proved CMV antigen-specific in vitro. First-cohort TCR clusters were later found to tend to co-occur in the roughly 110 validation repertoires.

This clone occurred a few times. Its target is unknown. The receptor's source is a woman aged 18 to 35 in good health and CMV-seropositive. The sample was PBMCs. The chain uses TRBV18 and TRBJ2-2; D unresolved. The DNA of the CDR3 is TGTGCCAGCTCACCAACAGCGAACACCGGGGAGCTGTTTTTT. It yields the protein CASSPTANTGELFF.